The T cell receptor (beta chain) described here comes from a study of neurological immune-mediated disorders (dated by TCRdb to about 2019). A note on the overall study: Peripheral blood TCR-beta repertoires from patients with HTLV-I-associated myelopathy (HAM/TSP), patients with multiple sclerosis, and healthy controls were compared in the study using UMI-based sequencing. Technical triplicate libraries were sequenced to precisely calculate how much the frequency of each individual clone varied. Alongside PBMC samples, the set of some 98 TCR-beta libraries contained longitudinal samples, technical triplicates, and paired CD4+ and CD8+ T-cell subsets that had been sorted. Of the 68 subjects in the cohort, some 15 were HAM/TSP patients, 34 were multiple sclerosis patients, and about 20 were healthy controls. What the work shows at the level of the full study, not this receptor alone: TCR clonal expansion was highest in HAM/TSP patients and lowest in MS patients, with MS patients falling below even healthy controls. Expanded clones from different subjects shared no identical CDR3 amino acid sequences, which suggests that TCR-beta repertoires were private in all groups.

Explained via the paper, the time point label denotes: technical triplicate 2. For the unsorted PBMC libraries, 2 million PBMCs were stored in RNAlater at -80 degrees C until RNA extraction and were used to generate the libraries. Peripheral blood was subjected to Ficoll-Hypaque density gradient centrifugation to isolate PBMCs, which were then cryopreserved in liquid nitrogen. The CDR1 and CDR2 encoded by the germline V gene are MDHEN and SYDVKM. V lost 3 bases and J lost 2 bases; the stretch between them is 15 bases long. CDR3 length: 16 amino acids, cysteine to phenylalanine. Solely the CDR3 DNA is kept, with 48 bases framed from the first base. As regards this clonotype: Its antigen is unknown. Nothing much larger sits one base from this clone, and base qualities are not available.

cDNA was synthesized by template-switch 5'RACE using a primer carrying a 10-nucleotide random unique molecular identifier by which each TCR transcript was tagged. Every sequencing run yielded over 200 million TCR-beta sequences covering 15-18 subjects. Total RNA was extracted with the RNeasy kit. Using the KAPA Real-time Library Amplification kit, TCR-beta VDJ regions were amplified with primers for the TCR constant region and the 5'RACE anchor. Sample indexes and Illumina adaptors were added in a first PCR, after which library yield was increased in a second PCR. The roughly 650 bp TCR product was size-selected on a 2% E-gel SizeSelection system after Ampure bead purification. Library quality was checked on a Bioanalyzer, concentration was measured with Qubit, and libraries were quantified with the Kapa Library Quantification kit before pooling. Libraries were sequenced paired-end 2 x 150 bp on an Illumina HiSeq 2500. To increase sequence diversity, about 25-30% phiX was spiked into each library pool. As for the authors' bioinformatics: Quality-filtered reads were processed with the UMI-based MiGEC pipeline, which removed over 75% of raw TCR sequences during error correction. IMGT germline references were used for aligning VDJ genes, and each clonotype was defined as a unique CDR3 amino acid sequence together with its V-J genes. Clonal expansion, Shannon diversity, and CDR3 relatedness (CalcPairwiseDistances, ClusterSamples) were evaluated with VDJtools, and phylogenetic trees were built with CLCbio workbench. Clones with at least 8 unique UMIs were defined as expanded, with this threshold being based on coefficient-of-variation modelling across technical triplicates. In TCRdb, the public reads were trimmed at Q25 with fastp and aligned with MiXCR, with productive beta chains retained. Each CDR3 protein appears once, grouped with its most common genes and DNA. It is TCRdb's table, rather than the study itself, that gives the V and J calls and clone size. This sample gives about 59,000 distinct CDR3 sequences in total; about 25% of them show up just once. Of the sample, about 4.9% is held by the ten largest clones.

The TCR sequence derives from a man between 60 and 70 years old with HTLV-1-associated myelopathy (HAM/TSP). The material sequenced was PBMCs. The chain links TRBV28 with TRBJ2-3, with the D segment possibly TRBD1 or TRBD2, each aligning over 5 bases. In nucleotides, the sequence is TGTGCCAGCAGTTTGGGACCAAGGACGGACACAGATACGCAGTATTTT. Translated, this is CASSLGPRTDTDTQYF.